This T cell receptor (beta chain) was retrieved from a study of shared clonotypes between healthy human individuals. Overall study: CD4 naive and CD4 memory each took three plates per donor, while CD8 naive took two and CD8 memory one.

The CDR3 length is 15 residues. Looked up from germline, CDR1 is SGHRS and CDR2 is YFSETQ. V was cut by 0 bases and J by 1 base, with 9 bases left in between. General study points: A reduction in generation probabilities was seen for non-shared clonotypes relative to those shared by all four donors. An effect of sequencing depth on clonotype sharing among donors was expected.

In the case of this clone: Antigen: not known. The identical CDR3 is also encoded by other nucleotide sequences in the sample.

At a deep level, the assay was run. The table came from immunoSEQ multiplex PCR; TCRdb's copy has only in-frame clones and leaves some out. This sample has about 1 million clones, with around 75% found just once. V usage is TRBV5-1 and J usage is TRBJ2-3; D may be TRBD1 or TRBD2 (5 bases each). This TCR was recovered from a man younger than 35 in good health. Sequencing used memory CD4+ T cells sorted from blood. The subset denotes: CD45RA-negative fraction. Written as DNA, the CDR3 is TGCGCCAGCAGCTTGGAAGAGGGGCGCACAGATACGCAGTATTTT. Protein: CASSLEEGRTDTQYF.